A selection of T cell receptor beta chains follows, all from one sample in a study of post-analysis software for immune sequencing data. Each CDR3 protein gets one entry after TCRdb re-called the PCR reads with MiXCR. The top ten clones hold about 1.8% of a sample with 500,000 to 600,000 distinct CDR3 sequences, roughly two fifths of them seen once. Sequenced sample: blood. These receptors originate from a girl aged 10-17 years with multiple sclerosis. The CDR3 runs from the conserved cysteine through the conserved F or W. D genes are given only for firm matches. Rows give clone size only sometimes, using once, few, many, or a class for an expanded clone.

d_gene,abundance,j_gene,v_gene,CDR3aa,CDR3nt
NA,NA,TRBJ2-3,TRBV5-1,CASHYQQESADTQYF,TGCGCCAGCCATTACCAACAGGAGTCAGCAGATACGCAGTATTTT
NA,NA,TRBJ2-3,TRBV5-6,CASSSKGGLGTDTQYF,TGTGCCAGCAGCTCCAAAGGCGGCCTGGGGACAGATACGCAGTATTTT
NA,few,TRBJ2-4,TRBV6-1,CASSEARNIQYF,TGTGCCAGCAGTGAGGCGAGGAACATTCAGTACTTC
NA,NA,TRBJ1-4,TRBV5-5,CASSLGHDWANEKLFF,TGTGCCAGCAGCCTCGGTCACGACTGGGCTAATGAAAAACTGTTTTTT
TRBD1,once,TRBJ1-6,TRBV3-1,CASSQTSTGGHSPLHF,TGTGCCAGCAGCCAGACTTCCACAGGGGGCCATTCACCCCTCCACTTT
TRBD2,NA,TRBJ2-1,TRBV11-2,CASSSGLAGGAEQFF,TGTGCCAGCAGCTCGGGACTAGCGGGAGGAGCTGAGCAGTTCTTC
TRBD2,once,TRBJ2-1,TRBV6-6,CASSLRLAGYEQFF,TGTGCCAGCAGTCTTAGACTAGCGGGGTATGAGCAGTTCTTC
TRBD2,NA,TRBJ2-1,TRBV3-1,CATGVAGGGNEQFF,TGTGCCACGGGAGTAGCGGGAGGGGGCAATGAGCAGTTCTTC
NA,NA,TRBJ1-2,TRBV25-1,CASSGGVRYGYTF,TGTGCCAGCAGTGGGGGAGTACGCTATGGCTACACCTTC
TRBD2,NA,TRBJ2-1,TRBV6-6,CASSYSRLADLLGNEQFF,TGTGCCAGCAGTTACTCTAGACTAGCGGACCTTCTGGGCAATGAGCAGTTCTTC
TRBD2,NA,TRBJ2-1,TRBV2,CASRAGLANEQFF,TGTGCCAGCAGGGCGGGACTAGCCAATGAGCAGTTCTTC
NA,NA,TRBJ2-1,TRBV6-5,CASSSESAPAYNEQFF,TGTGCCAGCAGTTCCGAATCAGCGCCTGCCTACAATGAGCAGTTCTTC
NA,few,TRBJ2-7,TRBV12-3/TRBV12-4,CASSLTTAYEQYF,TGTGCCAGCAGTCTCACTACAGCATACGAGCAGTACTTC
TRBD1,NA,TRBJ1-6,TRBV4-2,CASSQATGGLQSPLHF,TGTGCCAGCAGCCAGGCGACAGGGGGCCTGCAATCACCCCTCCACTTT
NA,few,TRBJ2-7,TRBV27,CASTRGQGVYEQYF,TGTGCCAGCACTCGGGGGCAGGGAGTCTACGAGCAGTACTTC
TRBD1,once,TRBJ2-2,TRBV12-3/TRBV12-4,CASRDRETNTGELFF,TGTGCCAGTCGAGACAGGGAAACGAACACCGGGGAGCTGTTTTTT
NA,few,TRBJ2-1,TRBV9,CASSVDGARYNEQFF,TGTGCCAGCAGCGTTGACGGAGCTCGTTACAATGAGCAGTTCTTC
NA,NA,TRBJ2-7,TRBV6-5,CASSNTAYSYNEQYF,TGTGCCAGCAGCAACACAGCCTACTCCTACAATGAGCAGTACTTC
NA,NA,TRBJ2-7,TRBV12-3/TRBV12-4,CASSLRQDRYEQYF,TGTGCCAGCAGTTTACGGCAGGACCGCTACGAGCAGTACTTC
NA,once,TRBJ2-7,TRBV7-2,CASSSPLYTYEQYF,TGTGCCAGCAGCTCGCCCCTATACACCTACGAGCAGTACTTC
TRBD2,once,TRBJ2-1,TRBV29-1,CSVAETAGGSSYNEQFF,TGCAGCGTTGCGGAAACAGCGGGGGGTAGCTCCTACAATGAGCAGTTCTTC
TRBD2,NA,TRBJ2-1,TRBV7-2,CASSSWTSPSEQFF,TGTGCCAGCAGCTCCTGGACTAGCCCTAGTGAGCAGTTCTTC
NA,few,TRBJ2-7,TRBV3-1,CASSQRPSGYEQYF,TGTGCCAGCAGCCAAAGACCAAGCGGGTACGAGCAGTACTTC
TRBD2,NA,TRBJ2-3,TRBV5-1,CASSLEGLAGGDTQYF,TGCGCCAGCAGCTTGGAGGGACTAGCGGGGGGCGATACGCAGTATTTT
NA,few,TRBJ2-5,TRBV7-9,CASSPARGSTRETQYF,TGTGCCAGCAGCCCAGCGAGGGGGTCTACTAGGGAGACCCAGTACTTC
TRBD1,few,TRBJ2-1,TRBV10-3,CAISAPGSGQHNEQFF,TGTGCCATCAGTGCCCCGGGTTCGGGACAGCACAATGAGCAGTTCTTC
TRBD1,NA,TRBJ2-5,TRBV7-9,CASSIRLTGGRETQYF,TGTGCCAGCAGCATCCGCCTGACAGGGGGCCGTGAGACCCAGTACTTC
NA,few,TRBJ1-4,TRBV6-5,CASSAVRTNEKLFF,TGTGCCAGCAGTGCGGTGAGGACTAATGAAAAACTGTTTTTT
TRBD1,NA,TRBJ2-7,TRBV11-2,CASSSTFGQGAGEQYF,TGTGCCAGCAGCTCCACCTTTGGACAGGGGGCCGGGGAGCAGTACTTC
NA,NA,TRBJ2-3,TRBV13,CASSLEILDTQYF,TGTGCCAGCAGCCTAGAGATTTTAGATACGCAGTATTTT
NA,NA,TRBJ2-5,TRBV29-1,CSVEVSAGTQYF,TGCAGCGTTGAGGTCTCAGCAGGGACCCAGTACTTC
TRBD1,few,TRBJ2-3,TRBV7-7,CASSFHRGSDTQYF,TGTGCTAGCAGCTTCCACAGGGGCTCAGATACGCAGTATTTT
NA,NA,TRBJ2-1,TRBV20-1,CSARRVRFGDEQFF,TGCAGTGCAAGAAGGGTTAGGTTTGGAGATGAGCAGTTCTTC
NA,few,TRBJ1-2,TRBV11-2,CASSSRGRSDYGYTF,TGTGCCAGCAGCTCCCGGGGGCGTTCGGACTATGGCTACACCTTC
TRBD1,NA,TRBJ1-4,TRBV27,CASSQARGRLEKLFF,TGTGCCAGCAGCCAAGCCAGGGGGCGGCTCGAAAAACTGTTTTTT
TRBD1,NA,TRBJ1-2,TRBV29-1,CSVGSRGSNYGYTF,TGCAGCGTCGGATCCAGGGGGTCTAACTATGGCTACACCTTC
TRBD2,few,TRBJ2-3,TRBV6-5,CASSPLAGYTDTQYF,TGTGCCAGCAGTCCGCTAGCGGGGTACACAGATACGCAGTATTTT
NA,NA,TRBJ1-2,TRBV5-1,CASSLDAANYGYTF,TGCGCCAGCAGCTTGGATGCAGCTAACTATGGCTACACCTTC
NA,few,TRBJ1-1,TRBV27,CASSFGVQREAFF,TGTGCCAGCAGTTTCGGGGTCCAGCGTGAAGCTTTCTTT
NA,many,TRBJ1-2,TRBV7-9,CASSPGDIGGYTF,TGTGCCAGCAGTCCCGGGGATATTGGTGGCTACACCTTC
NA,NA,TRBJ2-3,TRBV2,CASISGTRSTDTQYF,TGTGCCAGCATATCCGGGACACGCAGCACAGATACGCAGTATTTT